These 26 T cell receptor beta chains share one sample of origin, sequenced in a study of T cells in Graves' hyperthyroidism and ophthalmopathy (dated by TCRdb to the late 2010s). Libraries were built with multiplex PCR. Sequencing relied on an Illumina HiSeq 2000. TCR beta CDR3 regions were amplified from RNA transcripts. The TCR CDR3 was subjected to a first round of RT-PCR using the HTBI primer set and the Qiagen OneStep RT-PCR kit. TCRdb passed the public sequencing reads through fastp at Q25 and MiXCR, retaining productive beta sequences. Each entry merges the rows of one CDR3 protein and shows their most common DNA and genes. The sample contains about 400,000 distinct CDR3 sequences, about 13% of them found a single time. The top ten hold about 4.9% of the sample. Sequenced input: blood. These receptors originate from a woman aged 18-30 years with Graves' hyperthyroidism.

This clonotype was seen at least ten times. This rearrangement joins TRBV28 to TRBJ1-5; D gene ambiguous. Germline CDR1 MDHEN, CDR2 SYDVKM. The length of the CDR3 is 13 residues. V lost 6 bases and J lost 0, with 6 bases in between. The CDR3 nucleotides read TGTGCCAGCAGGCCAAATAGCAATCAGCCCCAGCATTTT. The encoded protein is CASRPNSNQPQHF.

This clonotype was detected only a few times. One base away lies a much larger clone, so this may be a sequencing read error. V is TRBV5-4 and J is TRBJ2-3, with 8 positions matching TRBD2. This CDR3 has 13 amino acids. The germline CDR1 and CDR2 sequences are SGHNT and YYREEE (reference sequence). The CDR3 region is CAGSGTRADTQYF. In DNA, the CDR3 is TGTGCCGGCAGCGGGACTAGGGCAGATACGCAGTATTTT.

The CDR3 sequence is CASSPRDWNTEAFF. The CDR3 nucleotides read TGCGCCAGCAGCCCACGGGACTGGAACACTGAAGCTTTCTTT. V is TRBV4-1 and J is TRBJ1-1; D perhaps matches TRBD1 (5 bases). CDR3 size: 14 residues. The germline gives CDR1 MGHRA, CDR2 YSYEKL. Trimming shortened V by 4 bases and J by 1 base, and 10 bases separated the two germline ends.

This clonotype was observed a few times. The chain employs TRBV10-1 and TRBJ2-3; 12 nucleotides align to TRBD2. In germline, CDR1 is WNHNN, CDR2 SYGVQD (reference sequence). The CDR3 sequence is 16 residues long. J lost 6 bases, V lost 0 bases, and 4 bases had no gene match. DNA for the CDR3: TGCGCCAGCAGTGAGTCCCTAGCGGGAGGGCGGGATACGCAGTATTTT. Translation: CASSESLAGGRDTQYF.

This clonotype was seen repeatedly, ten times or more. The rearrangement links TRBV7-2 to TRBJ1-1, with 9 bases that match TRBD1. The V gene end was trimmed by 5 bases and the J gene end by 7 bases; junction bases not matched to a gene: 5. Germline assignment: CDR1 SGHTA and CDR2 FQGNSA. The CDR3 consists of 13 residues. CDR3 DNA: TGTGCCAGCAGCCGGGACAGGGCGATTGAAGCTTTCTTT. It translates to CASSRDRAIEAFF.

This clonotype came up many times. V is TRBV5-5 and J is TRBJ2-7; 7 nucleotides line up with TRBD1. This CDR3 region has 14 residues. CDR1 is SGHKS and CDR2 is YYEKEE in the germline V gene (reference sequence). J gave up 3 bases and V 4 bases, and 7 bases lay outside the gene matches. The CDR3 loop is CASSPGTEDYEQYF. In DNA form, the CDR3 reads TGTGCCAGCAGCCCGGGGACAGAGGACTACGAGCAGTACTTC.

Many counts were recorded for this clonotype. The genes are TRBV7-3 and TRBJ2-2; 9 bases agree with TRBD1. Germline-derived CDR1 and CDR2 are SGHTA and FQGTGA. V was pared by 0 bases and J by 7 bases, with 6 bases of the junction left unmatched. The CDR3 contains 16 residues. The CDR3 region is CASSLTRDRAGGELFF. In nucleotides, the CDR3 is TGTGCCAGCAGCTTAACCAGGGACAGGGCCGGCGGGGAGCTGTTTTTT.

This clonotype was counted ten times or more. This rearrangement joins TRBV6-4 to TRBJ2-1; 9 nucleotides line up with TRBD1. The CDR3 has 13 amino acids. Germline loops: CDR1 MRHNA, CDR2 SNTAGT. With 4 bases clipped from V and 7 bases from J, the junction kept 2 bases outside the gene matches. CDR3 protein: CASSGTGENEQFF. The DNA for the CDR3 is TGTGCCAGCAGTGGGACAGGGGAGAATGAGCAGTTCTTC.

The sample holds a few counts of this clonotype. The chain joins TRBV20-1 to TRBJ2-5; the match to TRBD1 covers 7 bases. Per the germline V gene, CDR1 is DFQATT and CDR2 is SNEGSKA (reference sequence). The V gene end was trimmed by 0 bases and the J gene end by 5 bases; junction bases not matched to a gene: 12. This CDR3 spans 16 amino acids. The chain's CDR3 is CSARDFGRGKVETQYF. The CDR3 DNA sequence: TGCAGTGCTAGAGATTTCGGCAGGGGGAAGGTGGAGACCCAGTACTTC.

The V call is TRBV3-1, the J call TRBJ2-2; D possibly uses TRBD1 or TRBD2 (5 bases each). This CDR3 has 15 amino acids. Germline CDR1 LGHDT, CDR2 YNNKEL (reference sequence). V shed 6 bases and J shed 14 bases, with 25 bases lying between them. CDR3 amino acids: CASRRGPTGTWGLFF. CDR3 in DNA: TGTGCCAGCAGACGGGGACCCACAGGAACCTGGGGACTGTTTTTT.

The table lists this clonotype with a few counts. The J gene is TRBJ2-7, the V gene TRBV10-3; 12 bases are a match to TRBD2. The CDR3 length is 17 residues. Germline-derived CDR1 and CDR2 are ENHRY and SYGVKD. Unmatched junction bases numbered 7, after V lost 4 bases and J lost 0 bases. The CDR3 coding sequence is TGTGCCATCAGTGGGCAGCCGGGACTAGCGGGCTCCTACGAGCAGTACTTC. It yields the protein CAISGQPGLAGSYEQYF.

The V gene is TRBV6-1, the J gene TRBJ1-6; the match to TRBD1 covers 8 bases. The CDR3 covers 13 residues. Germline loops: CDR1 MNHNS, CDR2 SASEGT. Trimming removed 6 bases from V and 18 bases from J; junction bases left unmatched: 13. CDR3 amino acids: CASSNRGGGNHHF. The DNA for the CDR3 is TGTGCCAGCAGCAACAGGGGGGGAGGAAATCACCACTTT.

This clonotype was counted a few times. V gene TRBV27 combines with J gene TRBJ1-1, with 10 bases fitting TRBD1. Germline V gene lookup returns CDR1 MNHEY and CDR2 SMNVEV (reference sequence). The trim removed 0 bases at V and 2 bases at J, leaving 3 bases unmatched. The CDR3 is 16 residues long. CDR3 DNA sequence: TGTGCCAGCAGTTTATCCGGACAGGGGGTTAACACTGAAGCTTTCTTT. Its protein product is CASSLSGQGVNTEAFF.

The chain couples TRBV28 to TRBJ1-4, with 10 bases identical to TRBD1. This CDR3 comprises 16 residues. V dropped 5 bases and J dropped 7; count of bases not matched to a gene: 10. The germline V gene has CDR1 MDHEN and CDR2 SYDVKM. CDR3 coding DNA: TGTGCCAGCAGTCCCACCCGGGACAGGGGTGGTGAAAAACTGTTTTTT. Its protein product is CASSPTRDRGGEKLFF. Using reference TRBV28 and TRBJ1-4 for the parts outside the CDR3, the full variable domain is DVKVTQSSRYLVKRTGEKVFLECVQDMDHENMFWYRQDPGLGLRLIYFSYDVKMKEKGDIPEGYSVSREKKERFSLILESASTNQTSMYLCASSPTRDRGGEKLFFGSGTQLSVL.

This rearrangement joins TRBV4-1 to TRBJ1-4, with 10 bases matching TRBD1. Germline loops: CDR1 MGHRA, CDR2 YSYEKL. V was clipped by 4 bases and J by 6 bases; unmatched bases: 5. The CDR3 covers 15 residues. This CDR3 reads CASSLTGTGDEKLFF. The CDR3 DNA sequence: TGCGCCAGCAGCCTTACCGGGACAGGGGATGAAAAACTGTTTTTT.

The chain combines TRBV12-5 with TRBJ1-5; D not resolved. Germline V gene sequence: CDR1 LGHNT, CDR2 FRNRAP. The CDR3 is 16 residues long. V was cut by 0 bases and J by 2 bases, with 11 bases left in between. The CDR3 bases are TGTGCTAGTGGTTTGGTAGTTGGGTCTGGCAATCAGCCCCAGCATTTT. It codes for CASGLVVGSGNQPQHF.

This clonotype has at least ten counts. J is TRBJ1-1 and V is TRBV19; 8 nucleotides align to TRBD1. CDR1 and CDR2 (germline): LNHDA, SQIVND (reference sequence). J was trimmed by 11 bases and V by 6 bases; bases with no gene match: 14. CDR3 length: 14 residues. This CDR3 is CASSGDRSTLQAFF. The CDR3 DNA reads TGTGCCAGTAGCGGGGACAGGTCTACACTCCAGGCTTTCTTT.

There are a few counts of this clonotype. The gene calls are TRBV28 and TRBJ2-3; D may be TRBD1 (6 bases). The ends were cut back, 4 bases at V and 4 bases at J, with 12 bases in the middle. The CDR3 is 14 residues long. CDR1 is MDHEN and CDR2 is SYDVKM in the germline V gene. CDR3 nucleotides: TGTGCCAGCAGTTGGGGTGGGGGCCCAGATACGCAGTATTTT. It is translated as CASSWGGGPDTQYF.

The chain couples TRBV2 to TRBJ2-3; a weak D match, TRBD2 (6 bases). Trimming took 5 bases from V and 2 from J, leaving 14 bases between them. The CDR3 length is 15 residues. The germline V gene has CDR1 SNHLY and CDR2 FYNNEI. In DNA form, the CDR3 reads TGTGCCAGCAGTAGAATAGGGACTTTCACAGATACGCAGTATTTT. Its protein is CASSRIGTFTDTQYF.

This clonotype was counted a few times. A read error is possible here, since a much larger clone lies one base away. Without the conserved terminal phenylalanine or tryptophan, this CDR3 likely stems from a read error. This sequence joins TRBV2 and TRBJ1-2, with D hard to call. The CDR3 totals 13 residues. V shed 4 bases and J shed 2 bases, with 8 bases lying between them. The germline V gene has CDR1 SNHLY and CDR2 FYNNEI. The CDR3 reads CASSGTENYGYTL. The CDR3 DNA reads TGTGCCAGCAGTGGGACGGAGAACTATGGCTACACCCTC.

The V call is TRBV4-1, the J call TRBJ1-5, with D maybe TRBD1 (5 bases). CDR3 size: 17 residues. Trimming shortened V by 0 bases and J by 3 bases, and 15 bases separated the two germline ends. Germline V gene data show CDR1 as MGHRA and CDR2 as YSYEKL. The CDR3 is CASSQEGVSGPNQPQHF. In nucleotides, the CDR3 is TGCGCCAGCAGCCAAGAAGGAGTTTCAGGGCCCAATCAGCCCCAGCATTTT.

This clonotype was observed a handful of times. This chain connects TRBV4-3 to TRBJ2-1, with 8 bases that match TRBD2. The CDR3 has 15 residues. CDR1 is LGHNA, CDR2 YSLEER, per germline. Trimming cost V 0 bases and J 4 bases; bases outside gene matches: 2. DNA of the CDR3: TGCGCCAGCAGCCAAGAAACTAGCGGATACAATGAGCAGTTCTTC. Its protein is CASSQETSGYNEQFF.

This clonotype came up a few times. The chain couples TRBV20-1 to TRBJ1-3; D is unresolved. The CDR3 extends over 15 amino acids. Germline assignment: CDR1 DFQATT and CDR2 SNEGSKA (reference sequence). The ends were cut back, 1 base at V and 0 bases at J, with 10 bases in the middle. The CDR3 spells CSARAEHASGNTIYF. In DNA, the CDR3 is TGCAGTGCTAGAGCGGAGCATGCCTCTGGAAACACCATATATTTT.

There are many counts of this clonotype. The V gene is TRBV20-1, the J gene TRBJ2-1, with TRBD2 matching over 11 bases. Germline CDR1 DFQATT, CDR2 SNEGSKA (reference sequence). CDR3 length: 14 amino acids. V was pared by 6 bases and J by 8 bases, with 9 bases of the junction left unmatched. The CDR3 nucleotides read TGCAGTGCCATAGCGGGAGGGCCTTCCGATGAGCAGTTCTTC. It specifies CSAIAGGPSDEQFF.

The sample holds many counts of this clonotype. The V and J genes are TRBV28 and TRBJ1-4; TRBD1 aligns across 8 bases. Trimming took 6 bases from V and 8 from J; bases not matched to a gene: 11. CDR3 length equals 15 residues. Germline assignment: CDR1 MDHEN and CDR2 SYDVKM. CDR3 coding DNA: TGTGCCAGCAGACCTAAGACAGGGGTTTACGAAAAACTGTTTTTT. Amino acids: CASRPKTGVYEKLFF.

Note on this clonotype: A much larger clone sits a single nucleotide away, making a read error possible. CDR3 protein: CASSSRTGSVNEQFF. CDR3 DNA: TGTGCCAGCTCGTCCAGGACAGGGAGTGTGAACGAGCAGTTCTTC. V and J are TRBV18 and TRBJ2-1, with 8 bases matching TRBD1. The CDR3 runs to 15 residues. Germline assignment: CDR1 KGHSH and CDR2 LQKENI. Trimming at V came to 6 bases and at J to 10 bases, leaving 14 bases not matched to a gene.